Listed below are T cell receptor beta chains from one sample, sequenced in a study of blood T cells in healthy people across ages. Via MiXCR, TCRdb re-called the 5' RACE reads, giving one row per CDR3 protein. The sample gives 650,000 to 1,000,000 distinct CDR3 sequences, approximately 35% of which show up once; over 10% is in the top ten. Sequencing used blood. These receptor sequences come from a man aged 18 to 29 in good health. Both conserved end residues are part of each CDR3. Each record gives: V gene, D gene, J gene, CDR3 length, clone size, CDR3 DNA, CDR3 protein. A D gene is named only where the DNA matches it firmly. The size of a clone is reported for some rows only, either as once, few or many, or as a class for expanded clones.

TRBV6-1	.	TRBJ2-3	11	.	TGTGCCAGCAGTGAAGCGACAACGCAGTATTTT	CASSEATTQYF
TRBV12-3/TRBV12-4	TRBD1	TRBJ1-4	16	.	TGTGCCAGCACCGACAGGGGGCGTTATCCTAATGAAAAACTGTTTTTT	CASTDRGRYPNEKLFF
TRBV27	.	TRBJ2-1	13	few	TGTGCCAGCAGCGGGGAGGCCTACAATGAGCAGTTCTTC	CASSGEAYNEQFF
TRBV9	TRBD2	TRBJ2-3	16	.	TGTGCCAGCAGCGCCGACGCGGGGGGCCGAGGGGATACGCAGTATTTT	CASSADAGGRGDTQYF
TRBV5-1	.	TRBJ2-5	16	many	TGCGCCAGCAGCTTACCGACAGACCGAAAACGAGAGACCCAGTACTTC	CASSLPTDRKRETQYF
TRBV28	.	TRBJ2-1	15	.	TGTGCCAGCAGTTTTGGGGGCCGAAGAATCAACGAGCAGTTCTTC	CASSFGGRRINEQFF
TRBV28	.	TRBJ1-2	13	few	TGTGCCAGCAGTGGGGGCAGGGGCGATGGCTACACCTTC	CASSGGRGDGYTF
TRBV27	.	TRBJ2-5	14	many	TGTGCCAGCAGTTTATGGGGGGAGCAAGAGACCCAGTACTTC	CASSLWGEQETQYF
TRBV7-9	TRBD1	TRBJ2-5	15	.	TGTGCCAGCAGCTTAGCCGGGACAGGGTGGGAGACCCAGTACTTC	CASSLAGTGWETQYF
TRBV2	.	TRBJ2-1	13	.	TGTGCCAGCAGTTCAGTCTCGGGCGGCGAGCAGTTCTTC	CASSSVSGGEQFF
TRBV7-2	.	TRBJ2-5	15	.	TGTGCCAGCAGCTTAGAACAGCGTTTGAGGGAGACCCAGTACTTC	CASSLEQRLRETQYF
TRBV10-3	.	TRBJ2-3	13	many	TGTGCCATCAATCCTCAACAGGGAGATACGCAGTATTTT	CAINPQQGDTQYF
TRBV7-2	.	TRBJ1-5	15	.	TGCGCCAGCAGCTTAGCGGCCAGCGGGAGGCAGCCCCAGCATTTT	CASSLAASGRQPQHF
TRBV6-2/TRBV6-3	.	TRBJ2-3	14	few	TGTGCCGGAAGTCCAGGGATCTCCGCAGATACGCAGTATTTT	CAGSPGISADTQYF
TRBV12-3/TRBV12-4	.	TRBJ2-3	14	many	TGTGCCAGCAGCTTAGTGGCCGGCACAGATACGCAGTATTTT	CASSLVAGTDTQYF
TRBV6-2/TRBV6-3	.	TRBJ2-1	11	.	TGTGCCAGCACCCAGAGCTATGAGCAGTTCTTC	CASTQSYEQFF
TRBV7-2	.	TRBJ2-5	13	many	TGTGCCAGCAGCTCGACAGGACAAGAGACCCAGTACTTC	CASSSTGQETQYF
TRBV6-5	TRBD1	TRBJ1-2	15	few	TGTGCCAGCAGTTATGGACAGGTGGATAGCTATGGCTACACCTTC	CASSYGQVDSYGYTF
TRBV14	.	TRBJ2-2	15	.	TGTGCCAGCAGCCAAGAAAGGGTGGCCACCGGGGAGCTGTTTTTT	CASSQERVATGELFF
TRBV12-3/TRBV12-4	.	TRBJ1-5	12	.	TGTGCCAGCAGAACTGACGGCCAGCCCCAGCATTTT	CASRTDGQPQHF
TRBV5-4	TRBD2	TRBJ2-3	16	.	TGTGCCAGCAGCTTGTTTCTAGCGGGGCGGACAGATACGCAGTATTTT	CASSLFLAGRTDTQYF
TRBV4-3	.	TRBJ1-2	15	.	TGCGCCAGCAGCCAAGGTACGACAGTGTCCTATGACTACACCTTC	CASSQGTTVSYDYTF
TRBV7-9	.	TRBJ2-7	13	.	TGTGCCAGCAGCTTAGGTAAATTGGACGAGCAGTACTTC	CASSLGKLDEQYF
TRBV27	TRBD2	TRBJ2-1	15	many	TGTGCCAGCAGTCCCCTTAGCGGGGGGGCGAATGAGCAGTTCTTC	CASSPLSGGANEQFF
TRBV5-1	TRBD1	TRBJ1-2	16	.	TGCGCCAGCAGCCCGACCGTTTTACAGGGGGCGAGTGGCTACACCTTC	CASSPTVLQGASGYTF
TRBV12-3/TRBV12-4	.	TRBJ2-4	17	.	TGTGCCAGCAGTCAAACTAATAGGCGGGCTTTCAAAAACATTCAGTACTTC	CASSQTNRRAFKNIQYF
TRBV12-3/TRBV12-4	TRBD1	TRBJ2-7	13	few	TGTGCCAGCACCCGGGACAGGTTCTACGAGCAGTACTTC	CASTRDRFYEQYF
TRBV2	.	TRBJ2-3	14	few	TGTGCCAGCAGTGAACCAGGGGGCACAGATACGCAGTATTTT	CASSEPGGTDTQYF
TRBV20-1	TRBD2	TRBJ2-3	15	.	TGCAGTGCTAGCGTCGTTGGACTAGCCCCGGATACGCAGTATTTT	CSASVVGLAPDTQYF
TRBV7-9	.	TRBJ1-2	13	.	TGTGCCAGCAGCCAATTACAAGGACTCGGCTACACCTTC	CASSQLQGLGYTF
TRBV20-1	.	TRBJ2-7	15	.	TGCAGTGCTAGACCGGGCGAAGCAGGAACCTACGAGCAGTACTTC	CSARPGEAGTYEQYF
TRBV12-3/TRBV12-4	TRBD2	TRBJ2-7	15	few	TGTGCCAGCAGTACCAGCGGGGCACTTTACAATGAGCAGTACTTC	CASSTSGALYNEQYF
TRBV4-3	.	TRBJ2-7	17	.	TGCGCCAGCAGCCAAGAATGGGCAGGGGGGCTTTCCTACGAGCAGTACTTC	CASSQEWAGGLSYEQYF
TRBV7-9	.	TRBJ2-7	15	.	TGTGCCAGCAGCCGGAGCCGGGGAACCTTATACGAGCAGTACTTC	CASSRSRGTLYEQYF
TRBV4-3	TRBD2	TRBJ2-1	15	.	TGCGCCAGCAGCCGGTCAGCGGGGTCCTACAATGAGCAGTTCTTC	CASSRSAGSYNEQFF
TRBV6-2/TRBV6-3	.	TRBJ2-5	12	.	TGTGCCAGCAGTTACATCAGTCGGGAGCAGTACTTC	CASSYISREQYF
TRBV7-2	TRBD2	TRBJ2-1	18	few	TGTGCCAGCAGCTTAGCGTATCGGCGGGGGGGCATTTACAATGAGCAGTTCTTC	CASSLAYRRGGIYNEQFF
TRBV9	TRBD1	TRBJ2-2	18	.	TGTGCCAGCAGCGTCCCCAAGTGGGGACAGGGGGCAGCCGGGGAGCTGTTTTTT	CASSVPKWGQGAAGELFF
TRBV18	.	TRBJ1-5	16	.	TGTGCCAGCTCACCACAGGGAGGGGCGAACAATCAGCCCCAGCATTTT	CASSPQGGANNQPQHF
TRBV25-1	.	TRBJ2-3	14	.	TGTGCCAGCAGTGAACTGCGCCTCACAGATACGCAGTATTTT	CASSELRLTDTQYF
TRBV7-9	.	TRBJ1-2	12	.	TGTGCCAGCAGCTTAGTGGACCAGGACTACACCTTC	CASSLVDQDYTF
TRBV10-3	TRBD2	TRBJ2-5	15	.	TGTGCCATCCGGCCGGGGGCTAGCGGGGGAGAGACCCAGTACTTC	CAIRPGASGGETQYF
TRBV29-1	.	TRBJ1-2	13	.	TGCAGCGTTGAATCACGGGGCGGGAGTGGCTACACCTTC	CSVESRGGSGYTF
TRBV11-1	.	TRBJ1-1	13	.	TGTGCCAGCAGCTTAGTACAGGACACTGAAGCTTTCTTT	CASSLVQDTEAFF
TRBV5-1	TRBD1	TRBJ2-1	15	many	TGCGCCAGCAGCTTGGGACAGGGGGTGGACAATGAGCAGTTCTTC	CASSLGQGVDNEQFF
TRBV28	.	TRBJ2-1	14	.	TGTGCCAGTCTAACAGGGTTCGCCTACAATGAGCAGTTCTTC	CASLTGFAYNEQFF
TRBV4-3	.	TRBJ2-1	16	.	TGCGCCAGCAGCCAAGATACTAGCACAGCCTACAATGTGCAGTTCTTC	CASSQDTSTAYNVQFF
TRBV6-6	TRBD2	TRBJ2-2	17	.	TGTGCCAGCAGCCTAAATGCAGCGGGGGGGAACACCGGGGAGCTGTTTTTT	CASSLNAAGGNTGELFF
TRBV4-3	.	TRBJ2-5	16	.	TGCGCCAGCAGCCAAGACCTTTGGGACAAACAAGAGACCCAGTACTTC	CASSQDLWDKQETQYF
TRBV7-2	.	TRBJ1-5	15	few	TGTGCCAGCAGCCCCCGCGGACATGGCAATCAGCCCCAGCATTTT	CASSPRGHGNQPQHF
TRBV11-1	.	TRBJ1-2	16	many	TGTGCCAGCAGCTTAGACTTCCAGGGAACCGACTATGGCTACACCTTC	CASSLDFQGTDYGYTF
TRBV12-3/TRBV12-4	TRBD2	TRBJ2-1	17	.	TGTGCCAGCAGTTCCGCTAGCGGGAGGGCCGCCTACAATGAGCAGTTCTTC	CASSSASGRAAYNEQFF
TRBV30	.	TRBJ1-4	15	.	TGTGCCTGGAGACAGGGACGGGGCCCTAATGAAAAACTGTTTTTT	CAWRQGRGPNEKLFF
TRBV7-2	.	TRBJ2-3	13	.	TGTGCCAGCAGCTTAGGAGCGGTCGATACGCAGTATTTT	CASSLGAVDTQYF
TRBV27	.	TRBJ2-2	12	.	TGTGCCAGCACAACCTCCTTCGGGGAGCTGTTTTTT	CASTTSFGELFF